Listed below are T cell receptor beta chains from one sample, sequenced in a study of T cell repertoires in cytomegalovirus infection. TCRdb reprocessed the reads via MiXCR and lists one record per CDR3 protein. This sample carries roughly 700,000 distinct CDR3 sequences, around a third of them seen once, and the ten largest clones take roughly 18%. No antigen is known for these receptors. The sequenced sample was cultured PBMCs, obtained from culture after CMV antigen stimulation. The receptor set was obtained from a human donor in good health (CMV status not recorded). Some clones in this sample may be carry-over from other donors' samples. The CDR3 runs from the conserved cysteine through the conserved F or W. D genes are given only for firm matches. Size is omitted from some rows. Given values are once, few, many or a class for expanded clones.

J gene: TRBJ2-7
CDR3 length: 15
D gene: TRBD1
V gene: TRBV18
clone size: .
CDR3 DNA: TGTGCCAGCTCCCCCGGGACAGGGGGAATCTACGAGCAGTACTTC
CDR3 protein: CASSPGTGGIYEQYF

J gene: TRBJ1-1
CDR3 length: 14
D gene: .
V gene: TRBV4-1
clone size: .
CDR3 DNA: TGCGCCAGCAGCCAAGGGCAGCTACGGGCTGAAGCTTTCTTT
CDR3 protein: CASSQGQLRAEAFF

J gene: TRBJ1-1
CDR3 length: 13
D gene: .
V gene: TRBV2
clone size: .
CDR3 DNA: TGTGCCAGCAGACTAGGGGCCGAGACTGAAGCTTTCTTT
CDR3 protein: CASRLGAETEAFF

J gene: TRBJ2-7
CDR3 length: 15
D gene: TRBD2
V gene: TRBV7-2
clone size: few
CDR3 DNA: TGTGCCAGCAGCACCACCGGGACTAATCCTCGCGAGCAGTACTTC
CDR3 protein: CASSTTGTNPREQYF

J gene: TRBJ1-6
CDR3 length: 14
D gene: .
V gene: TRBV7-2
clone size: many
CDR3 DNA: TGTGCCAGCAGCTTAGTCAACGGGGAAACACCCCTCCACTTT
CDR3 protein: CASSLVNGETPLHF

J gene: TRBJ2-5
CDR3 length: 13
D gene: .
V gene: TRBV12-5
clone size: once
CDR3 DNA: TGTGCTAGTGGTTTGGGGGGGGAAGAGACCCAGTACTTC
CDR3 protein: CASGLGGEETQYF

J gene: TRBJ2-3
CDR3 length: 17
D gene: .
V gene: TRBV7-2
clone size: .
CDR3 DNA: TGTGCCAGCAGCTTAGCGGCCGGGATAGCGAACACAGATACGCAGTATTTT
CDR3 protein: CASSLAAGIANTDTQYF

J gene: TRBJ2-2
CDR3 length: 13
D gene: .
V gene: TRBV20-1
clone size: .
CDR3 DNA: TGCAGTGCTAGACGGGACATAAGGGGGGAGCTGTTTTTT
CDR3 protein: CSARRDIRGELFF

J gene: TRBJ1-2
CDR3 length: 15
D gene: TRBD1
V gene: TRBV7-2
clone size: .
CDR3 DNA: TGTGCCAGCAGCTTAGGAGGGGGACAGGGGTCTGGCTACACCTTC
CDR3 protein: CASSLGGGQGSGYTF

J gene: TRBJ1-1
CDR3 length: 13
D gene: .
V gene: TRBV6-1
clone size: few
CDR3 DNA: TGTGCCAGCAGTGAAGAAGGGGGAGCCGAAGCTTTCTTT
CDR3 protein: CASSEEGGAEAFF

J gene: TRBJ2-1
CDR3 length: 14
D gene: .
V gene: TRBV11-2
clone size: .
CDR3 DNA: TGTGCCAGCAGCTTAGTTCCAACCACCGGGGGGCAGTTCTTC
CDR3 protein: CASSLVPTTGGQFF

J gene: TRBJ2-7
CDR3 length: 14
D gene: .
V gene: TRBV20-1
clone size: .
CDR3 DNA: TGCAGTGCTAGAGTACAAGGGGTAACCTACGAGCAGTACTTC
CDR3 protein: CSARVQGVTYEQYF

J gene: TRBJ2-7
CDR3 length: 14
D gene: .
V gene: TRBV7-8
clone size: few
CDR3 DNA: TGTGCCAGCAGCTTGCGGGCCGGAAATTACGAGCAGTACTTC
CDR3 protein: CASSLRAGNYEQYF

J gene: TRBJ1-3
CDR3 length: 13
D gene: .
V gene: TRBV11-2
clone size: few
CDR3 DNA: TGTGCCAGCAGCTCCCAATTCCGAAACACCATATATTTT
CDR3 protein: CASSSQFRNTIYF

J gene: TRBJ2-5
CDR3 length: 13
D gene: .
V gene: TRBV24-1
clone size: .
CDR3 DNA: TGTGCCACCAGTGACCCCCCCCACAGGGCCGTGGCCTTC
CDR3 protein: CATSDPPHRAVAF

J gene: TRBJ2-3
CDR3 length: 14
D gene: .
V gene: TRBV7-8
clone size: many
CDR3 DNA: TGTGCCAGCAGCCCTGAGAATTCAGCAGATACGCAGTATTTT
CDR3 protein: CASSPENSADTQYF